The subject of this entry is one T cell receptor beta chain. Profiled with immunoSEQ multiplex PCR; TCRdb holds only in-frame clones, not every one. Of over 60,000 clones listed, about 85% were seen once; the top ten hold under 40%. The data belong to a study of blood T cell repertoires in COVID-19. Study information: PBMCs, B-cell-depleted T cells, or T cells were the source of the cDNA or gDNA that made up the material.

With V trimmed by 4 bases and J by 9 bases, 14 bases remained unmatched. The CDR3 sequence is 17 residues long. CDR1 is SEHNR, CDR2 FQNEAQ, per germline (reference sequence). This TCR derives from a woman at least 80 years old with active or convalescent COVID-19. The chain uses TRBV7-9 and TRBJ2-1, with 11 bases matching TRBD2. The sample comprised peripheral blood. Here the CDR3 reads CASSSSLLAGGPSEQFF. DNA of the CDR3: TGTGCCAGCAGCTCAAGCCTCCTAGCGGGGGGCCCAAGTGAGCAGTTCTTC.